Each of the 12 T cell receptor beta chains below was sequenced from the same sample in a study of shared clonotypes between healthy human individuals (TCRdb year 2020). Receptors were amplified or captured by the immunoSEQ multiplex PCR assay. TCRdb mirrors the immuneACCESS table, restricted to in-frame sequences. Some clones are absent from its copies; in checked studies, under half trace to an unresolved V gene, and the reason for the others is unknown. For this sample there are about 520,000 clones; 81% appear just once. Jointly, the top ten make up about an eighth of the sample. Specimen: PBMCs. The receptors stem from a woman aged 40 to 50 in good health. Some clones in this sample may be carry-over from other donors' samples.

This CDR3 is CASSLLKGTEAFF. CDR3 in DNA: TGTGCCAGCAGCTTACTTAAAGGCACTGAAGCTTTCTTT. This sequence joins TRBV11-1 and TRBJ1-1; D call uncertain. Trimming cost V 2 bases and J 4 bases, with 8 bases left between them. The CDR3 has 13 residues. Germline V gene lookup returns CDR1 SGHAT and CDR2 FQDESV (reference sequence). The variable domain in full, with the rest retrieved from reference TRBV11-1 and TRBJ1-1, is EAEVAQSPRYKITEKSQAVAFWCDPISGHATLYWYRQILGQGPELLVQFQDESVVDDSQLPKDRFSAERLKGVDSTLKIQPAELGDSAMYLCASSLLKGTEAFFGQGTRLTVV.

This chain uses TRBV2 with TRBJ2-5; TRBD2 might be the D (7 bases). Trimming stripped 6 bases from V and 4 bases from J, with 27 bases between. The CDR3 runs to 18 residues. Germline V lookup: CDR1 SNHLY, CDR2 FYNNEI. For the CDR3, the DNA is TGTGCCAGCAGCCTAAGGGTGGGACATCGGACTAGAAGAGAGACCCAGTACTTC. Translation: CASSLRVGHRTRRETQYF.

The chain is built from TRBV7-8 and TRBJ2-5, with D possibly TRBD2 on 5 matching bases. The J call could be wrong; TRBJ2-7 is a better fit for the DNA end. Germline loops: CDR1 SGHVS, CDR2 FQNEAQ. This CDR3 region has 14 residues. The CDR3 DNA reads TGTGCCAGCAGCCGCAGGTGGGGTGAGGGCGAGCAGTACTTC. Amino acid sequence: CASSRRWGEGEQYF.

The chain joins TRBV20-1 to TRBJ2-5, with 7 bases matching TRBD2. Germline trimming cut 5 bases from V and 7 bases from J; bases unmatched to any gene: 4. This CDR3 comprises 11 residues. Germline CDR1 and CDR2: DFQATT and SNEGSKA (reference sequence). In DNA, the CDR3 is TGCAGTGCTGGACTAGACGGGACCCAGTACTTC. It encodes CSAGLDGTQYF.

This chain links TRBV7-7 with TRBJ2-5, with D perhaps matching TRBD1 (8 bases). Per germline, CDR1 SSHAT and CDR2 FNYEAQ (reference sequence). The CDR3 totals 14 residues. Trimming took off 1 base at V and 5 bases at J, with 11 bases between the two ends. The CDR3 spells CASSLDRGGETQYF. In DNA form, the CDR3 reads TGTGCCAGCAGCTTAGACAGGGGGGGGGAGACCCAGTACTTC.

This chain links TRBV9 with TRBJ1-2; TRBD1 matches 7 bases. The CDR3 spans 16 residues. The V gene end was trimmed by 3 bases and the J gene end by 2 bases; junction bases not matched to a gene: 10. Germline V lookup: CDR1 SGDLS, CDR2 YYNGEE. In nucleotides, the CDR3 is TGTGCCAGCAGCGCTAGCGGAGGGGGCCTGAACTATGGCTACACCTTC. It is translated as CASSASGGGLNYGYTF.

A word on this clone: This probably arose from a read error, given a far larger clone one base away. This CDR3 fails to terminate in the conserved phenylalanine or tryptophan, so it likely reflects a read error. The chain is built from TRBV7-9 and TRBJ2-7; D gene ambiguous. The germline V gene encodes CDR1 SEHNR and CDR2 FQNEAQ (reference sequence). Trimming left V 1 base short and J 0 bases short, with 7 bases between. The CDR3 spans 14 residues. CDR3 DNA sequence: TGTGCCAGCAGCTTAGACGACGCCTCCTACGAGCAGTACCTC. Translating gives CASSLDDASYEQYL.

This chain links TRBV6-5 with TRBJ2-1; D is unclear. With 0 bases removed from V and 7 bases from J, the gap between germline ends came to 16 bases. The germline CDR1 and CDR2 sequences are MNHEY and SVGAGI. This CDR3 has 16 residues. CDR3 coding DNA: TGTGCCAGCAGTTACTCCCTTCGGTACAGTGCTAATGAGCAGTTCTTC. It specifies CASSYSLRYSANEQFF.

The sample holds many counts of this clone. V is TRBV5-5 and J is TRBJ1-2; 8 nucleotides align to TRBD1. CDR1 is SGHKS and CDR2 is YYEKEE in the germline V gene (reference sequence). V trimming: 3 bases; J trimming: 4 bases; junction bases outside the gene matches: 2. CDR3 length: 13 amino acids. Here the CDR3 DNA reads TGTGCCAGCAGCTGGGACAGGCGCTATGGCTACACCTTC. This encodes CASSWDRRYGYTF.

Remarks on this clone: A far more abundant clone sits one base away, making this likely a read error. V usage is TRBV30 and J usage is TRBJ2-1; D not certain. This CDR3 is 13 amino acids long. Germline-derived CDR1 and CDR2 are GTSNPN and SVGIG (reference sequence). CDR3 nucleotide sequence: TGTGACTGGTCCGCCGGTCCGCCCAATGAGCAGTTCTTC. Translated, it gives CDWSAGPPNEQFF.

This chain links TRBV27 with TRBJ1-2; D gene ambiguous. Trimming removed 5 bases from V and 3 bases from J, with 13 bases in between. The CDR3 consists of 14 residues. Germline CDR1 MNHEY, CDR2 SMNVEV (reference sequence). In DNA, the CDR3 is TGTGCCAGCAGTCTTCTTCCGGGGTACTATGGCTACACCTTC. Its translation: CASSLLPGYYGYTF.

A word on this clone: Since a far larger clone is one base different, this is likely a read error. The chain combines TRBV7-2 with TRBJ2-1; D not resolved. CDR1 is SGHTA and CDR2 is FQGNSA in the germline V gene. With 3 bases removed from V and 16 bases from J, the gap between germline ends came to 16 bases. The CDR3 contains 12 residues. CDR3 nucleotides: TGTGCCAGCAGCTTCGTTAGGCTGCCATACTTCTTC. Its protein is CASSFVRLPYFF.